A single sample gave rise to the 22 T cell receptor beta chains below, sequenced in a study of shared clonotypes between healthy human individuals. Clones were read by immunoSEQ multiplex PCR, and TCRdb kept only the in-frame ones, dropping some. The data show fewer than 1.4 million clones, 70% to 80% seen once. The source material was memory CD4+ T cells from PBMCs. Regarding subset: CD45RA-negative fraction. Source of these receptors: a man younger than 35 in good health. Some clones in this sample may be carry-over from other donors' samples.

This clone was seen a handful of times. The V and J genes are TRBV5-1 and TRBJ1-1; 7 positions match TRBD1. This CDR3 has 14 amino acids. Germline CDR1 and CDR2: SGHRS and YFSETQ. The ends lost 4 bases at V and 8 bases at J; junction bases unmatched: 11. This CDR3 is CASSPQRQGEEAFF. The CDR3 nucleotides read TGCGCCAGCAGCCCCCAGAGACAGGGAGAAGAAGCTTTCTTT.

The chain joins TRBV5-1 to TRBJ2-5; 11 bases agree with TRBD2. The CDR3 runs to 16 residues. With V trimmed by 3 bases and J by 4 bases, 8 bases remained unmatched. The germline CDR1 and CDR2 sequences are SGHRS and YFSETQ. The CDR3 spells CASSSNSGRAAETQYF. The CDR3 DNA is TGCGCCAGCAGCTCGAATAGCGGGAGGGCCGCAGAGACCCAGTACTTC. The full variable domain, in which reference TRBV5-1 and TRBJ2-5 provide the parts outside the CDR3, is KAGVTQTPRYLIKTRGQQVTLSCSPISGHRSVSWYQQTPGQGLQFLFEYFSETQRNKGNFPGRFSGRQFSNSRSEMNVSTLELGDSALYLCASSSNSGRAAETQYFGPGTRLLVL.

This clone has a handful of counts. The V and J genes are TRBV20-1 and TRBJ2-3, with no clear D. CDR1 and CDR2 (germline): DFQATT, SNEGSKA (reference sequence). The CDR3 covers 11 residues. With 6 bases removed from V and 6 bases from J, the gap between germline ends came to 10 bases. The CDR3: CSANLADTQYF. As DNA, the CDR3 is TGCAGTGCCAACCTTGCGGATACGCAGTATTTT.

About this clone itself: This clone may be a read error of a much larger clone one base away. The conserved final phenylalanine or tryptophan is absent from the CDR3, which likely points to a read error. V is TRBV14 and J is TRBJ1-2; D may be TRBD1 (6 bases). Germline assignment: CDR1 SGHDN and CDR2 FVKESK. CDR3 size: 14 residues. V was clipped by 4 bases and J by 8 bases, with 17 bases between them. The CDR3 sequence is CASSPLGALGGYTS. The CDR3 nucleotides read TGTGCCAGCAGCCCACTGGGGGCTTTGGGAGGCTACACCTCC.

As concerns this clone: Additional DNA sequences in this sample encode the identical CDR3. CDR3 residues: CASSSGQGYGYTF. CDR3 DNA sequence: TGTGCCAGCAGCTCGGGACAGGGGTATGGCTACACCTTC. The rearrangement joins TRBV7-3 to TRBJ1-2; 10 nucleotides match TRBD1. The CDR3 covers 13 residues. Germline V gives CDR1 SGHTA, CDR2 FQGTGA. V shed 4 bases, J shed 5 bases, and the junction held 1 base outside the gene matches.

The J gene is TRBJ1-2, the V gene TRBV6-6; D is uncertain. From germline, CDR1 is MNHNY and CDR2 SVGAGI (reference sequence). Trimming stripped 0 bases from V and 2 bases from J, with 10 bases between. The CDR3 is 15 residues long. In nucleotides, the CDR3 is TGTGCCAGCAGTTACTCGTTTGGGCTAAACTATGGCTACACCTTC. Translating it yields CASSYSFGLNYGYTF.

V and J are TRBV7-9 and TRBJ2-1; D is ambiguous. V lost 0 bases to trimming and J lost 8 bases, with 8 bases between them. The CDR3 is 13 amino acids. The germline V gene encodes CDR1 SEHNR and CDR2 FQNEAQ (reference sequence). For the CDR3, the DNA is TGTGCCAGCAGCTTAGCAGGGTGGGATGAGCAGTTCTTC. It yields the protein CASSLAGWDEQFF.

The CDR3 nucleotides read TGTGCCAGCAGCGGGACAGGGGGAGCTTCAGGGGGGCAGCCCCAGCATTTT. Residues: CASSGTGGASGGQPQHF. J is TRBJ1-5 and V is TRBV2, with 11 bases identical to TRBD1. The CDR3 extends over 17 amino acids. Trimming at V came to 6 bases and at J to 7 bases, leaving 14 bases not matched to a gene. Per germline, CDR1 SNHLY and CDR2 FYNNEI.

This sequence joins TRBV2 and TRBJ2-5; TRBD2 matches at 9 bases. V was clipped by 0 bases and J by 2 bases; unmatched bases: 1. This CDR3 has 15 residues. Germline loops: CDR1 SNHLY, CDR2 FYNNEI. The CDR3 region has the DNA TGTGCCAGCAGTGAAGCTCTAGCGGGACAAGAGACCCAGTACTTC. Amino acids: CASSEALAGQETQYF.

This chain links TRBV4-1 with TRBJ2-3; 11 nucleotides align to TRBD2. J gave up 2 bases and V 1 base, and 5 bases lay outside the gene matches. Germline assignment: CDR1 MGHRA and CDR2 YSYEKL. This CDR3 has 17 amino acids. In DNA form, the CDR3 reads TGCGCCAGCAGCCAAGTGTTAGCGGGAGGGGCCACAGATACGCAGTATTTT. Residues: CASSQVLAGGATDTQYF.

The rearrangement links TRBV6-5 to TRBJ2-1; 10 bases map to TRBD1. Germline trimming cut 4 bases from V and 6 bases from J; bases unmatched to any gene: 6. Germline lookup yields CDR1 MNHEY and CDR2 SVGAGI. This CDR3 is built from 15 residues. The CDR3 coding sequence is TGTGCCAGCAGTTTAAAGACAGGGGGCGGCAATGAGCAGTTCTTC. The encoded protein is CASSLKTGGGNEQFF.

V and J are TRBV28 and TRBJ2-7, with 7 positions matching TRBD1. CDR1 and CDR2 (germline): MDHEN, SYDVKM. This CDR3 contains 13 residues. With V trimmed by 10 bases and J by 3 bases, 9 bases remained unmatched. The CDR3 DNA reads TGTGCCACCACGACAGGGATTAACTACGAGCAGTACTTC. Protein sequence: CATTTGINYEQYF. The entire variable domain, with the rest obtained from reference TRBV28 and TRBJ2-7, is as follows: DVKVTQSSRYLVKRTGEKVFLECVQDMDHENMFWYRQDPGLGLRLIYFSYDVKMKEKGDIPEGYSVSREKKERFSLILESASTNQTSMYLCATTTGINYEQYFGPGTRLTVT.

For this clone: The junction does not match germline at one end; this may be a read error. This chain links TRBV2 with TRBJ2-7; possibly TRBD2 for D (5 bases). CDR3 length equals 11 residues. Germline CDR1 SNHLY, CDR2 FYNNEI. CDR3 nucleotide sequence: TGTGCCAGCAGTGAAGGAGGGCTCGATTCCTTC. Its protein product is CASSEGGLDSF.

The rearrangement links TRBV6-6 to TRBJ2-7, with D perhaps TRBD1 (6 bases). The CDR3 covers 13 residues. Trimming cost V 5 bases and J 2 bases, with 10 bases left between them. Looked up from germline, CDR1 is MNHNY and CDR2 is SVGAGI (reference sequence). The chain's CDR3 is CASSAGTPYEQYF. The CDR3 bases are TGTGCCAGCAGTGCAGGGACACCCTACGAGCAGTACTTC.

The chain couples TRBV7-3 to TRBJ2-5; 9 nucleotides align to TRBD2. In germline, CDR1 is SGHTA, CDR2 FQGTGA. The junction had 4 bases not matched to a gene; V was cut back by 3 bases and J by 5 bases. CDR3 length: 14 amino acids. CDR3 nucleotides: TGTGCCAGCAGCTTCAGCGGGAGGATGGAGACCCAGTACTTC. The encoded protein is CASSFSGRMETQYF. The full variable domain, its missing parts supplied by reference TRBV7-3 and TRBJ2-5, is GAGVSQTPSNKVTEKGKYVELRCDPISGHTALYWYRQSLGQGPEFLIYFQGTGAADDSGLPNDRFFAVRPEGSVSTLKIQRTERGDSAVYLCASSFSGRMETQYFGPGTRLLVL.

The chain is built from TRBV11-3 and TRBJ2-7; 10 bases agree with TRBD1. Germline CDR1 is SGHNT and CDR2 is YENEEA. The CDR3 covers 16 residues. Trimming removed 3 bases from V and 3 bases from J; junction bases left unmatched: 8. The DNA of the CDR3 is TGTGCCAGCAGCTTCCCAGACAGGGGGCGCGTCTACGAGCAGTACTTC. Its protein product is CASSFPDRGRVYEQYF.

The V gene is TRBV28, the J gene TRBJ2-3; D is unresolved. The V end lost 6 bases, the J end lost 0 bases, and 13 bases lay between the germline ends. Germline V gene lookup returns CDR1 MDHEN and CDR2 SYDVKM. The CDR3 spans 15 residues. For the CDR3, the DNA is TGTGCCAGCAGACCCCACGGGCCGAGCACAGATACGCAGTATTTT. The encoded protein is CASRPHGPSTDTQYF.

This chain uses TRBV4-1 with TRBJ2-7, with D perhaps being TRBD1 or TRBD2 (5 bases each). The V end was cut by 3 bases, the J end by 4 bases, with 19 bases between. The CDR3 loop spans 16 amino acids. CDR1 and CDR2 from the germline V gene are MGHRA and YSYEKL. CDR3 nucleotides: TGCGCCAGCAGCCACCCGGGACCCGAGATAGAATACGAGCAGTACTTC. Amino acid sequence: CASSHPGPEIEYEQYF.

This clone was seen only a few times. The chain uses TRBV27 and TRBJ2-7; D might be TRBD1 (5 bases). The germline V and J ends were trimmed by 5 bases and 6 bases, with 17 bases remaining between them. Germline V gene sequence: CDR1 MNHEY, CDR2 SMNVEV (reference sequence). The CDR3 extends over 14 amino acids. The CDR3 DNA follows: TGTGCCAGCAGTGGCCAAGACTGGGGCGGCGAGCAGTACTTC. It yields the protein CASSGQDWGGEQYF.

This clone was picked up one time. V is TRBV28 and J is TRBJ2-5; D possibly uses TRBD1 or TRBD2 (6 bases each). Germline CDR1 reads MDHEN; CDR2 reads SYDVKM. The CDR3 has 17 amino acids. Trimming took 5 bases from V and 5 from J, leaving 24 bases between them. CDR3 in amino acids: CASSNSLGGLARETQYF. The CDR3 DNA follows: TGTGCCAGCAGTAACTCTTTGGGGGGCCTGGCGAGGGAGACCCAGTACTTC.

CDR3 protein: CASSPTPAHKNIQYF. CDR3 bases: TGTGCCAGCAGTCCTACACCAGCCCACAAAAACATTCAGTACTTC. The chain is built from TRBV27 and TRBJ2-4; D call uncertain. CDR3 length: 15 amino acids. Looked up from germline, CDR1 is MNHEY and CDR2 is SMNVEV (reference sequence). V gave up 5 bases and J gave up 3 bases, with 14 bases separating them.

The chain uses TRBV30 and TRBJ2-1; D perhaps matches TRBD1 (6 bases). The CDR3 extends over 14 amino acids. V lost 4 bases to trimming and J lost 10 bases, with 20 bases between them. Germline-derived CDR1 and CDR2 are GTSNPN and SVGIG (reference sequence). The CDR3 DNA follows: TGTGCCTGGATCCGTGGGGCAGGGGTCGGAGAGCAGTTCTTC. Amino acid sequence: CAWIRGAGVGEQFF.